This entry describes one T cell receptor beta chain. The protocol was immunoSEQ multiplex PCR, while the TCRdb copy is restricted to in-frame clones and leaves out a portion. The sample consists of about 250,000 clones, 85% to 90% of them appearing once. These data are taken from a study of blood T cell repertoires in COVID-19. From germline, CDR1 is SEHNR and CDR2 FQNEAQ (reference sequence). The length of the CDR3 is 15 residues. V lost 2 bases, J lost 4 bases, and 14 bases lay in between. Categorization into cohorts depended on clinical history that participants reported. This TCR was sampled from a woman younger than 45 with acute COVID-19. The chain couples TRBV7-9 to TRBJ2-5; D not certain. Specimen: PBMCs or T cells enriched from blood (not recorded which). In DNA, the CDR3 is TGTGCCAGCAGCTTACGCACTGGAGCTACAGAGACCCAGTACTTC. Its protein product is CASSLRTGATETQYF.